These 18 T cell receptor beta chains share one sample of origin, sequenced in a study of T cells in Graves' hyperthyroidism and ophthalmopathy. Researchers amplified the TCR beta CDR3 regions from RNA transcripts. HTBI primers were the set used in a first-round RT-PCR of the TCR CDR3. One entry per CDR3 protein, called by TCRdb with MiXCR from the multiplex PCR reads. The table lists 500,000 to 600,000 distinct CDR3 sequences, under 60% of them singletons, with around 7.7% in the top ten. Sequenced material: peripheral blood or thyroid tissue (not recorded which). These receptors came from a woman between 18 and 30 years old with Graves' hyperthyroidism.

This clonotype was seen more than once but under ten times. V and J are TRBV7-2 and TRBJ2-7, with 12 bases matching TRBD2. Near its end, the DNA agrees better with TRBJ2-1, so the J call may be wrong. This CDR3 has 16 amino acids. Germline CDR1 reads SGHTA; CDR2 reads FQGNSA. In DNA form, the CDR3 reads TGTGCCAGCAGCTTAGTCAGACTAGCGGGAGACAATGAGCAGTTCTTC. Its translation is CASSLVRLAGDNEQFF.

This clonotype was recorded at least ten times. CDR3 amino acids: CASSRGTGELFF. CDR3 in DNA: TGCGCCAGCAGTAGGGGTACCGGGGAGCTGTTTTTT. The chain has TRBV4-1 and TRBJ2-2; perhaps TRBD1 as D (5 bases). Deletions cut 6 bases from V and 5 bases from J, with 7 bases between. The CDR3 is made up of 12 amino acids. Germline V CDR1 and CDR2: MGHRA, YSYEKL.

This clonotype was seen just once. With a much larger clone just one base away, this may be a read error. The chain combines TRBV6-2 or TRBV6-3 with TRBJ1-1; no reliable D call. Germline assignment: CDR1 MNHEY and CDR2 SVGEGT. The CDR3 length is 13 residues. Trimming pared 4 bases from V and 0 bases from J, leaving 6 bases between. CDR3 DNA: TGTGCCAGCAGTTTCGAAGTGAACACTGAAGCTTTCTTT. As protein: CASSFEVNTEAFF.

The chain couples TRBV24-1 to TRBJ2-7, with 14 bases fitting TRBD2. V trimming: 5 bases; J trimming: 12 bases; junction bases outside the gene matches: 17. The CDR3 has 17 amino acids. The germline gives CDR1 KGHDR, CDR2 SFDVKD. CDR3 in amino acids: CATSALDSLGLAGVRYF. CDR3 nucleotide sequence: TGTGCCACCAGTGCCCTTGACAGCCTGGGACTAGCGGGAGTGCGGTACTTC.

This clonotype has just a few counts. CDR3 residues: CASSPATSAQTYEQYF. The DNA of the CDR3 is TGCGCCAGCAGCCCCGCGACTAGCGCCCAAACCTACGAGCAGTACTTC. The chain recombines TRBV5-1 with TRBJ2-7, with 8 bases fitting TRBD2. V lost 4 bases and J lost 2; bases outside the gene matches: 11. From germline, CDR1 is SGHRS and CDR2 YFSETQ. The CDR3 runs to 16 residues.

This clonotype was observed a handful of times. The chain couples TRBV7-2 to TRBJ2-7; maybe TRBD1 (6 bases). Germline values: CDR1 SGHTA, CDR2 FQGNSA. The CDR3 has 15 amino acids. V lost 5 bases and J 0 bases, leaving 14 bases between the germline ends. The CDR3 DNA reads as TGTGCCAGCAGCCGCCAGGGGAGAAGCTCCTACGAGCAGTACTTC. It codes for CASSRQGRSSYEQYF. Full variable domain (rest looked up from reference TRBV7-2 and TRBJ2-7): GAGVSQSPSNKVTEKGKDVELRCDPISGHTALYWYRQSLGQGLEFLIYFQGNSAPDKSGLPSDRFSAERTGGSVSTLTIQRTQQEDSAVYLCASSRQGRSSYEQYFGPGTRLTVT.

This clonotype was observed a handful of times. The chain joins TRBV7-6 to TRBJ1-3; D ambiguous. In germline, CDR1 is SGHVS, CDR2 FNYEAQ. V lost 1 base to trimming and J lost 7 bases, with 20 bases between them. This CDR3 has 17 residues. CDR3 protein: CASSLGTRLLMGNTIYF. Here the CDR3 DNA reads TGTGCCAGCAGCTTAGGAACGAGGTTGCTGATGGGGAACACCATATATTTT.

This sequence joins TRBV7-8 and TRBJ1-1; 9 positions match TRBD1. The germline CDR1 and CDR2 sequences are SGHVS and FQNEAQ. V gave up 5 bases and J gave up 7 bases; unmatched junction bases: 8. The CDR3 totals 14 residues. For the CDR3, the DNA is TGTGCCAGCAGCCCAAGGACAGGGGCTAATGAAGCTTTCTTT. Its translation: CASSPRTGANEAFF.

The V call is TRBV6-1, the J call TRBJ2-7; D is unclear. Germline V gene data show CDR1 as MNHNS and CDR2 as SASEGT. CDR3 size: 14 residues. Trimming took 10 bases from V and 0 from J, leaving 16 bases between them. CDR3 in DNA: TGTGCCACGCATCCTATGGGGATCTCCTACGAGCAGTACTTC. This gives the protein CATHPMGISYEQYF.

This clonotype was detected ten times or more. One end of the junction varies from germline; a read error may be responsible. The chain couples TRBV5-1 to TRBJ1-3, with D unresolved. Germline V gene sequence: CDR1 SGHRS, CDR2 YFSETQ. The CDR3 loop spans 14 amino acids. CDR3 amino acids: CASSLVGLGNTIYF. The CDR3 region has the DNA TGTGCCAGCAGCTTGGTAGGGCTCGGAAACACCATATATTTT.

J is TRBJ2-7 and V is TRBV24-1, with TRBD1 matching over 7 bases. The CDR3 has 16 residues. Germline CDR1 and CDR2: KGHDR and SFDVKD. V lost 4 bases and J lost 4; bases outside the gene matches: 12. In nucleotides, the CDR3 is TGTGCCACCAGTGACCAGACTCGGACAGGAAGTTACGAGCAGTACTTC. It specifies CATSDQTRTGSYEQYF.

This clonotype appeared many times. The genes are TRBV11-3 and TRBJ2-7; TRBD2 aligns across 10 bases. Germline V gene sequence: CDR1 SGHNT, CDR2 YENEEA. The ends lost 5 bases at V and 1 base at J; junction bases unmatched: 2. The CDR3 loop spans 14 amino acids. The CDR3 sequence is CASSMGLASYEQYF. The CDR3 nucleotides are TGTGCCAGCAGCATGGGACTAGCGTCCTACGAGCAGTACTTC.

The CDR3 DNA sequence: TGCGCCAGCAGCCACGGACAGGGGCCGTCCTACGAGCAGTACTTC. Translated, it gives CASSHGQGPSYEQYF. This chain links TRBV4-1 with TRBJ2-7; 9 positions agree with TRBD1. Per germline, CDR1 MGHRA and CDR2 YSYEKL. Trimming cost V 3 bases and J 1 base; bases outside gene matches: 4. The CDR3 is 15 amino acids.

V usage is TRBV20-1 and J usage is TRBJ1-4, with D tentatively TRBD1 (5 bases). V lost 8 bases to trimming and J lost 8 bases, with 15 bases between them. CDR3 length: 12 residues. CDR1 and CDR2 from the germline V gene are DFQATT and SNEGSKA (reference sequence). As DNA, the CDR3 is TGCAGTAGCGCCGGGACCAAAGAAAAACTGTTTTTT. It translates to CSSAGTKEKLFF.

A note on this clonotype: An end of the junction differs from the germline gene, which may be a read error. The chain uses TRBV19 and TRBJ1-5; maybe TRBD1 (5 bases). CDR3 length: 14 amino acids. Germline values: CDR1 LNHDA, CDR2 SQIVND (reference sequence). CDR3 sequence: CAGSSRAGTQPQHF. For the CDR3, the DNA is TGTGCCGGTAGTTCGAGAGCCGGGACTCAGCCCCAGCATTTT.

The chain joins TRBV7-9 to TRBJ2-7, with 10 bases fitting TRBD1. Looked up from germline, CDR1 is SEHNR and CDR2 is FQNEAQ (reference sequence). V was pared by 3 bases and J by 4 bases, with 3 bases of the junction left unmatched. CDR3 size: 14 residues. The CDR3, as DNA: TGTGCCAGCAGCTTTGACAGGGGGCTGTACGAGCAGTACTTC. It encodes CASSFDRGLYEQYF.

This clonotype showed up many times. The chain joins TRBV5-5 to TRBJ1-3; D not certain. V lost 4 bases, J lost 0 bases, and 11 bases lay in between. The length of the CDR3 is 15 residues. Per the germline V gene, CDR1 is SGHKS and CDR2 is YYEKEE (reference sequence). The CDR3 loop reads CASSLTPDSGNTIYF. The CDR3, as DNA: TGTGCCAGCAGCCTGACCCCAGACTCTGGAAACACCATATATTTT.

There are many counts of this clonotype. The V gene is TRBV5-4, the J gene TRBJ2-7; 9 bases agree with TRBD1. Germline V gene lookup returns CDR1 SGHNT and CDR2 YYREEE (reference sequence). The CDR3 extends over 14 amino acids. V shed 4 bases, J shed 8 bases, and the junction held 10 bases outside the gene matches. DNA of the CDR3: TGTGCCAGCAGCCTATGGACAGGGGAGAGCAAGCAGTACTTC. Translation: CASSLWTGESKQYF. Full variable domain (outside the CDR3, taken from reference TRBV5-4 and TRBJ2-7): ETGVTQSPTHLIKTRGQQVTLRCSSQSGHNTVSWYQQALGQGPQFIFQYYREEENGRGNFPPRFSGLQFPNYSSELNVNALELDDSALYLCASSLWTGESKQYFGPGTRLTVT.